This is a list of T cell receptor beta chains from one sample in a study of T-cell reconstitution after alpha-beta-depleted transplantation in children. TCRdb reprocessed the PCR reads with MiXCR, giving one entry per CDR3 protein. The sample yields around 360,000 distinct CDR3 sequences, about a tenth seen once. The input for sequencing was PBMCs from the stem cell graft donor, taken from the stem cell graft. All receptors derive from a human donor who donated a stem cell graft to a child with acute lymphoblastic leukemia. Both conserved end residues are part of each CDR3. The D gene is left open where the match is weak. Some rows mark clone size as missing; the rest say once, few, many or name a class of expanded clone.

v_call: TRBV6-2/TRBV6-3; j_call: TRBJ2-3; d_call: -; clone_size: many; cdr3_aa: CASRTSAGASTDTQYF; cdr3_nt: TGTGCCAGCAGAACCTCGGCGGGGGCTAGCACAGATACGCAGTATTTT
v_call: TRBV11-2; j_call: TRBJ1-2; d_call: TRBD1; clone_size: -; cdr3_aa: CASSPGQGLPNGYTF; cdr3_nt: TGTGCCAGCAGCCCAGGACAGGGGCTTCCGAATGGCTACACCTTC
v_call: TRBV20-1; j_call: TRBJ1-5; d_call: -; clone_size: few; cdr3_aa: CSVDGNQPQHF; cdr3_nt: TGCAGTGTTGACGGCAATCAGCCCCAGCATTTT
v_call: TRBV6-2/TRBV6-3; j_call: TRBJ1-2; d_call: -; clone_size: -; cdr3_aa: CASSWDLLYGYTF; cdr3_nt: TGTGCCAGCAGTTGGGACCTATTGTATGGCTACACCTTC
v_call: TRBV5-1; j_call: TRBJ1-4; d_call: -; clone_size: -; cdr3_aa: CASRSGTTNEKLFF; cdr3_nt: TGCGCCAGCAGATCGGGTACAACTAATGAAAAACTGTTTTTT
v_call: TRBV5-1; j_call: TRBJ2-1; d_call: TRBD2; clone_size: many; cdr3_aa: CASSLISGSFNEQFF; cdr3_nt: TGCGCCAGCAGCTTGATTAGCGGGAGTTTCAATGAGCAGTTCTTC
v_call: TRBV7-2; j_call: TRBJ2-7; d_call: TRBD1; clone_size: few; cdr3_aa: CASSLYRGRDEQYF; cdr3_nt: TGTGCCAGCAGCTTATACAGGGGGCGGGACGAGCAGTACTTC
v_call: TRBV7-2; j_call: TRBJ2-7; d_call: TRBD2; clone_size: few; cdr3_aa: CASSHQAGGVQEQYF; cdr3_nt: TGTGCCAGCAGCCACCAAGCGGGAGGGGTTCAGGAGCAGTACTTC
v_call: TRBV5-1; j_call: TRBJ1-1; d_call: TRBD1; clone_size: few; cdr3_aa: CASSFTGVAPEAFF; cdr3_nt: TGCGCCAGCAGCTTCACAGGGGTCGCCCCTGAAGCTTTCTTT
v_call: TRBV7-9; j_call: TRBJ2-2; d_call: -; clone_size: few; cdr3_aa: CASKQGDTGELFF; cdr3_nt: TGTGCCAGCAAACAGGGTGACACCGGGGAGCTGTTTTTT
v_call: TRBV6-1; j_call: TRBJ1-5; d_call: -; clone_size: -; cdr3_aa: CASRHDDSQNQPQHF; cdr3_nt: TGTGCCAGCAGACACGACGACAGCCAAAATCAGCCCCAGCATTTT
v_call: TRBV28; j_call: TRBJ2-2; d_call: TRBD1; clone_size: many; cdr3_aa: CASRQTGTGITGELFF; cdr3_nt: TGTGCCAGCAGGCAGACCGGGACAGGGATCACCGGGGAGCTGTTTTTT
v_call: TRBV5-1; j_call: TRBJ2-3; d_call: -; clone_size: -; cdr3_aa: CASSSEPLSTDTQYF; cdr3_nt: TGCGCCAGCAGCTCGGAACCACTCTCCACAGATACGCAGTATTTT
v_call: TRBV3-1; j_call: TRBJ2-6; d_call: -; clone_size: -; cdr3_aa: CASRYLRDSADSGANVLTF; cdr3_nt: TGTGCCAGCAGATATTTAAGGGACTCCGCCGACTCTGGGGCCAACGTCCTGACTTTC
v_call: TRBV7-6; j_call: TRBJ1-4; d_call: -; clone_size: few; cdr3_aa: CASSRWGRNEKLFF; cdr3_nt: TGTGCCAGCAGCCGTTGGGGCCGTAATGAAAAACTGTTTTTT
v_call: TRBV28; j_call: TRBJ2-5; d_call: TRBD1; clone_size: few; cdr3_aa: CASRDREAETQYF; cdr3_nt: TGTGCCAGCAGGGACAGGGAGGCAGAGACCCAGTACTTC
v_call: TRBV5-1; j_call: TRBJ1-1; d_call: -; clone_size: few; cdr3_aa: CASSPLWQGGSEAFF; cdr3_nt: TGCGCCAGCAGCCCCCTCTGGCAGGGCGGGTCTGAAGCTTTCTTT
v_call: TRBV4-3; j_call: TRBJ1-1; d_call: -; clone_size: many; cdr3_aa: CASSQRGRNTEAFF; cdr3_nt: TGCGCCAGCAGCCAACGCGGACGGAACACTGAAGCTTTCTTT
v_call: TRBV3-1; j_call: TRBJ1-1; d_call: TRBD1; clone_size: -; cdr3_aa: CASSFHRGRYTEAFF; cdr3_nt: TGTGCCAGCAGCTTCCACAGGGGGCGGTACACTGAAGCTTTCTTT
v_call: TRBV20-1; j_call: TRBJ2-7; d_call: -; clone_size: many; cdr3_aa: CSARSGGGYEQYF; cdr3_nt: TGCAGTGCTCGCTCCGGCGGAGGGTACGAGCAGTACTTC
v_call: TRBV9; j_call: TRBJ2-6; d_call: TRBD1; clone_size: -; cdr3_aa: CASSARTGQVAGANVLTF; cdr3_nt: TGTGCCAGCAGCGCCCGGACAGGGCAGGTCGCTGGGGCCAACGTCCTGACTTTC
v_call: TRBV6-1; j_call: TRBJ2-7; d_call: TRBD2; clone_size: many; cdr3_aa: CASSRGLAGVYEQYF; cdr3_nt: TGTGCCAGCAGCCGAGGACTAGCGGGGGTATACGAGCAGTACTTC
v_call: TRBV3-1; j_call: TRBJ1-1; d_call: -; clone_size: -; cdr3_aa: CASSQDGGVNTEAFF; cdr3_nt: TGTGCCAGCAGCCAAGACGGGGGGGTGAACACTGAAGCTTTCTTT
v_call: TRBV4-1; j_call: TRBJ2-7; d_call: -; clone_size: few; cdr3_aa: CASSQDSTSRNYEQYF; cdr3_nt: TGCGCCAGCAGCCAAGACTCGACCTCGCGAAACTACGAGCAGTACTTC
v_call: TRBV9; j_call: TRBJ2-3; d_call: TRBD1; clone_size: -; cdr3_aa: CASSPWTGEETDTQYF; cdr3_nt: TGTGCCAGCAGCCCGTGGACAGGGGAAGAGACAGATACGCAGTATTTT
v_call: TRBV9; j_call: TRBJ2-7; d_call: -; clone_size: many; cdr3_aa: CASSFWDTGPNEQYF; cdr3_nt: TGTGCCAGCAGCTTTTGGGACACAGGCCCCAACGAGCAGTACTTC
v_call: TRBV29-1; j_call: TRBJ2-3; d_call: -; clone_size: few; cdr3_aa: CSVLISDSGGTDTQYF; cdr3_nt: TGCAGCGTTCTGATCAGCGATTCCGGGGGCACAGATACGCAGTATTTT
v_call: TRBV7-9; j_call: TRBJ2-3; d_call: -; clone_size: -; cdr3_aa: CAGTNGGRADTQYF; cdr3_nt: TGTGCCGGAACCAACGGGGGGCGAGCAGATACGCAGTATTTT
v_call: TRBV7-9; j_call: TRBJ2-3; d_call: -; clone_size: many; cdr3_aa: CASSLEWELPDTQYF; cdr3_nt: TGTGCCAGCAGCTTAGAGTGGGAGCTGCCAGATACGCAGTATTTT
v_call: TRBV7-2; j_call: TRBJ2-7; d_call: TRBD2; clone_size: -; cdr3_aa: CASRAGLAGPHEQYF; cdr3_nt: TGTGCCAGCAGGGCGGGACTAGCGGGACCCCACGAGCAGTACTTC
v_call: TRBV20-1; j_call: TRBJ2-1; d_call: TRBD2; clone_size: few; cdr3_aa: CSGKPRAGDNEQFF; cdr3_nt: TGCAGCGGTAAACCTCGAGCGGGAGACAATGAGCAGTTCTTC
v_call: TRBV7-2; j_call: TRBJ2-3; d_call: -; clone_size: few; cdr3_aa: CASSLPGLADTQYF; cdr3_nt: TGTGCCAGCAGCTTACCAGGACTGGCAGATACGCAGTATTTT
v_call: TRBV27; j_call: TRBJ2-3; d_call: -; clone_size: -; cdr3_aa: CASSYQQGGTDTQYF; cdr3_nt: TGTGCCAGCAGTTACCAACAGGGAGGAACAGATACGCAGTATTTT
v_call: TRBV5-8; j_call: TRBJ1-2; d_call: TRBD1; clone_size: many; cdr3_aa: CASSLTGGGGYTF; cdr3_nt: TGTGCCAGCAGCTTAACAGGGGGCGGTGGCTACACCTTC
v_call: TRBV28; j_call: TRBJ2-3; d_call: TRBD2; clone_size: few; cdr3_aa: CASFAASGSIQYF; cdr3_nt: TGTGCCAGCTTTGCGGCTAGCGGGAGTATTCAGTATTTT
v_call: TRBV7-9; j_call: TRBJ1-6; d_call: -; clone_size: -; cdr3_aa: CASSLARGVSSPLHF; cdr3_nt: TGTGCCAGCAGCTTAGCCAGGGGAGTGAGTTCACCCCTCCACTTT
v_call: TRBV9; j_call: TRBJ2-5; d_call: -; clone_size: -; cdr3_aa: CASSFGDGMFQETQYF; cdr3_nt: TGTGCCAGCAGCTTCGGGGACGGGATGTTCCAAGAGACCCAGTACTTC
v_call: TRBV10-3; j_call: TRBJ2-1; d_call: TRBD2; clone_size: many; cdr3_aa: CAARGLAGGPDEQFF; cdr3_nt: TGTGCCGCCCGGGGACTAGCGGGAGGGCCTGATGAGCAGTTCTTC
v_call: TRBV11-1; j_call: TRBJ2-3; d_call: -; clone_size: -; cdr3_aa: CASTKSGDTQYF; cdr3_nt: TGTGCCAGCACGAAATCAGGAGATACGCAGTATTTT
v_call: TRBV20-1; j_call: TRBJ1-6; d_call: TRBD1; clone_size: -; cdr3_aa: CSASGQVNSPLHF; cdr3_nt: TGCAGTGCCTCCGGACAGGTTAATTCACCCCTCCACTTT
v_call: TRBV3-1; j_call: TRBJ2-2; d_call: -; clone_size: -; cdr3_aa: CASSQVKAGELFF; cdr3_nt: TGTGCCAGCAGCCAAGTAAAGGCCGGGGAGCTGTTTTTT
v_call: TRBV5-1; j_call: TRBJ2-3; d_call: -; clone_size: -; cdr3_aa: CASTEWVLSTDTQYF; cdr3_nt: TGCGCCAGCACCGAGTGGGTCCTTAGCACAGATACGCAGTATTTT
v_call: TRBV28; j_call: TRBJ2-1; d_call: -; clone_size: -; cdr3_aa: CASRQRLYNEQFF; cdr3_nt: TGTGCCAGCAGACAAAGATTGTACAATGAGCAGTTCTTC
v_call: TRBV27; j_call: TRBJ1-1; d_call: -; clone_size: -; cdr3_aa: CASSSGGLGTEAFF; cdr3_nt: TGTGCCAGCAGCTCAGGAGGGCTTGGCACTGAAGCTTTCTTT
v_call: TRBV24-1; j_call: TRBJ1-2; d_call: TRBD1; clone_size: -; cdr3_aa: CATSDAMGQGVNYGYTF; cdr3_nt: TGTGCCACCAGTGATGCGATGGGACAGGGGGTGAACTATGGCTACACCTTC